This T cell receptor (beta chain) was obtained from a study of T cell responses to AZD1222 COVID-19 vaccine (dated by TCRdb to the early 2020s). Context from the whole study: AZD1222 recipients whose second dose came at about 4 weeks and those whose second dose came at about 12 weeks were combined into one group, since spike-specific TCR depth and breadth did not differ between the two schedules. Trial participants were enrolled into age subgroups of 18-55, 56-69 and 70-plus years, which contained about 150, 27 and 61 TCR-sequenced participants, respectively. A total of approximately 240 trial participants underwent TCR sequencing, of whom around 200 received two doses of AZD1222 and around 25 received two doses of the MenACWY control vaccine. General findings and caveats noted by the study authors: Vaccine-associated CD4 TCRs spanned the whole spike protein, with dominant responses in regions 160-218 and 743-854. The 56-69-year group was small, and its depth increase did not reach significance, likely because of low power. Reportedly, close to half of the unique spike-specific TCRs recognized epitopes lying outside the regions that are mutated in the B.1.351 and B.1.1.7 variants. Because no samples from the day 14 peak response were available, repertoires could be characterized only after the peak T cell response. Most participants were white British and females outnumbered males, and the authors suggested that clonal diversity may have been underestimated. Conclusions about previously exposed vaccinees are limited because only six or seven AZD1222 recipients were SARS-CoV-2 seropositive at baseline. A significant rise in spike-specific TCR breadth and depth was observed after two AZD1222 doses relative to day 0 and relative to MenACWY recipients.

The sample holds many counts of this clone. Its antigen is unknown. Base qualities are not provided; no much larger clone lies one nucleotide away. The time point tag for this specimen amounts to: baseline before first vaccination. Vaccinee samples were obtained from the UK trials COV001 and COV002, which included a single-blind randomized controlled phase 2/3 trial of AZD1222 (ChAdOx1 nCoV-19) in healthy adults. For TCRbeta chain sequencing, PBMC samples were collected from trial participants at day 0 and at day 28 after the second dose. The CDR3 regions of human TCRbeta chains were analyzed by immunosequencing. In the paper's pipeline: Repertoire TCRs were checked for matches against a reference library of SARS-CoV-2-specific TCRs that had been generated using the MIRA antigen-specificity platform. Breadth meant the fraction of unique TCRs that were SARS-CoV-2-associated, whereas depth meant the fraction of total T cells that were SARS-CoV-2-associated. Using the MIRA data, each spike-specific TCR was assigned both to the spike region to which the TCR was reactive and to a CD4 or CD8 class. Log10-transformed breadth and depth values were compared by one-way ANOVA with Sidak's multiple comparisons tests. The table comes from immuneACCESS by way of TCRdb, which keeps in-frame sequences with V and J called. Part of the clones is missing from these tables; in studies checked, under half for an unresolved V gene and the rest for unknown reasons. That table gives V, J and clone size, and the DNA gave D and trimming. The sample records about 170,000 clones, 87% of which are singletons. The ten top clones hold roughly 2.5% of the sample.

The junction shows trimming of 9 bases on V and 1 base on J, plus 18 bases between the germline ends. Looking up the germline V gene yields CDR1 MNHEY and CDR2 SVGAGI. Spanning cysteine to phenylalanine, the CDR3 consists of 15 amino acids. This entry keeps only the CDR3 DNA: 45 bases, framed from base 1. The chain is encoded by TRBV6-5 joined to TRBJ1-1; the D segment cannot be called with confidence. The sequence came from an adult in good health. The source was peripheral blood, collected on day 0 of AZD1222 vaccination. The DNA sequence reads TGTGCCAGTTACCTCAACCCCCTAGGGAACACTGAAGCTTTCTTT. It specifies CASYLNPLGNTEAFF.